Each of the 28 T cell receptor beta chains below was sequenced from the same sample in a study of glioma-infiltrating T cells. Amplification of TCR alpha and beta CDR3 regions from RNA used iRepertoire nested multiplex PCR. TCRdb processed the multiplex PCR reads anew with MiXCR; each CDR3 protein has one entry. In the table there are 300,000 to 450,000 distinct CDR3 sequences, around 38% of which are singletons. Sequencing was carried out using glioma tissue, nonneoplastic brain tissue, or PBMCs (not recorded which). These receptors were obtained from a human donor with low-grade glioma or glioblastoma, undergoing nonglioma brain surgery, or in good health (not recorded which).

With respect to this clonotype: A much larger clone sits a single nucleotide away, making a read error possible. The V call is TRBV4-1, the J call TRBJ1-1; D gene unclear. Germline CDR1 and CDR2: MGHRA and YSYEKL. The CDR3 is 13 amino acids. CDR3: CASIQVLNTEAFF. As DNA, the CDR3 is TGCGCCAGCATCCAAGTTTTGAACACTGAAGCTTTCTTT.

This clonotype has at least ten counts. A much larger clone differs from this one at a single base, so this may be a read error. This chain uses TRBV28 with TRBJ2-7; D is unclear. This CDR3 comprises 11 residues. Germline lookup yields CDR1 MDHEN and CDR2 SYDVKM. The germline V and J ends were trimmed by 5 bases and 3 bases, with 5 bases remaining between them. CDR3 protein: CASSAYYEQYF. The CDR3 DNA sequence: TGTGCCAGCAGTGCCTACTACGAGCAGTACTTC.

In its sample, this clonotype was seen a few times. V is TRBV4-1 and J is TRBJ2-3; D unclear. CDR1 and CDR2 (germline): MGHRA, YSYEKL. Between the trimmed V and J ends, which lost 0 bases and 2 bases, there was a span of 3 bases. The CDR3 length is 13 residues. The CDR3 coding sequence is TGCGCCAGCAGCCAAGAACCCACAGATACGCAGTATTTT. This codes for CASSQEPTDTQYF.

The gene calls are TRBV29-1 and TRBJ1-1; the D gene is possibly TRBD1 (5 bases). CDR1 and CDR2 (germline): SQVTM, ANQGSEA. The CDR3 sequence is 13 residues long. Between the trimmed V and J ends, which lost 8 bases and 4 bases, there was a span of 17 bases. Here the CDR3 DNA reads TGCAGCATCCTCCAGGGTTCGGCCACTGAAGCTTTCTTT. Amino acids: CSILQGSATEAFF.

The chain links TRBV28 to TRBJ2-7, with D perhaps matching TRBD1 (5 bases). Germline CDR1 MDHEN, CDR2 SYDVKM. V dropped 8 bases and J dropped 2 bases, with 13 bases sitting between them. The CDR3 length is 13 residues. Here the CDR3 DNA reads TGTGCCAGCGTGGACACCCGAACCTACGAGCAGTACTTC. Protein sequence: CASVDTRTYEQYF.

This clonotype was seen at least ten times. The chain joins TRBV20-1 to TRBJ1-2; 9 bases align to TRBD1. With 5 bases clipped from V and 8 bases from J, the junction kept 6 bases outside the gene matches. The CDR3 totals 12 residues. Germline lookup yields CDR1 DFQATT and CDR2 SNEGSKA (reference sequence). For the CDR3, the DNA is TGCAGTGCTTTGACAGGGGGGGAAGGCTACACCTTC. Protein product: CSALTGGEGYTF.

This clonotype was observed a single time. The conserved phenylalanine or tryptophan is not found at the CDR3 terminus, so this likely reflects a read error. This chain joins TRBV27 and TRBJ2-7; 10 bases line up with TRBD2. The CDR3 loop spans 15 amino acids. V was pared by 6 bases and J by 9 bases, with 14 bases of the junction left unmatched. CDR1 is MNHEY, CDR2 SMNVEV, per germline (reference sequence). DNA of the CDR3: TGTGCCAGCAGAGAGATAGCGGGAGGATCCCACGTGCAGTACTCC. This sequence encodes CASREIAGGSHVQYS.

This chain joins TRBV19 and TRBJ2-6; TRBD1 might be the D (5 bases). V lost 8 bases and J 3 bases, leaving 17 bases between the germline ends. Germline CDR1 is LNHDA and CDR2 is SQIVND (reference sequence). The CDR3 is 16 amino acids. In DNA, the CDR3 is TGTGCCAGTTCGGTACAGGAAAACTATGGGGCCAACGTCCTGACTTTC. It translates to CASSVQENYGANVLTF.

This clonotype was picked up many times. This sequence joins TRBV25-1 and TRBJ2-1; D is possibly TRBD1 (5 bases). V dropped 3 bases and J dropped 1 base, with 10 bases sitting between them. CDR3 length equals 15 residues. Germline V gene data show CDR1 as MGHDK and CDR2 as SYGVNS. The CDR3 DNA reads as TGTGCCAGCAGTGAGCCCGACAGTTCCTACAATGAGCAGTTCTTC. Protein sequence: CASSEPDSSYNEQFF.

The chain is built from TRBV7-3 and TRBJ2-1, with 10 bases that match TRBD2. Germline loops: CDR1 SGHTA, CDR2 FQGTGA. J gave up 9 bases and V 4 bases, and 6 bases lay outside the gene matches. The CDR3 is 14 residues long. The CDR3 sequence: CASSSSGSGSEQFF. The CDR3 DNA is TGTGCCAGCAGCTCTAGCGGGAGCGGGAGTGAGCAGTTCTTC.

The chain couples TRBV5-1 to TRBJ1-1; D not certain. CDR3 length: 16 residues. V shed 1 base and J shed 1 base, with 14 bases lying between them. CDR1 is SGHRS and CDR2 is YFSETQ in the germline V gene. Here the CDR3 reads CASSLSAGMENTEAFF. The DNA for the CDR3 is TGCGCCAGCAGCTTGTCAGCGGGGATGGAGAACACTGAAGCTTTCTTT. Combining the CDR3 with reference TRBV5-1 and TRBJ1-1 gives the whole variable domain KAGVTQTPRYLIKTRGQQVTLSCSPISGHRSVSWYQQTPGQGLQFLFEYFSETQRNKGNFPGRFSGRQFSNSRSEMNVSTLELGDSALYLCASSLSAGMENTEAFFGQGTRLTVV.

This clonotype was seen at least ten times. The V and J genes are TRBV7-2 and TRBJ2-5; TRBD2 aligns across 9 bases. V shed 4 bases and J 3 bases; nucleotides not matched to a gene: 9. Germline CDR1 and CDR2: SGHTA and FQGNSA. This CDR3 is 16 amino acids long. The CDR3 sequence is CASSSSGGLAKETQYF. CDR3 sequence (DNA): TGTGCCAGCAGCTCTTCAGGGGGACTAGCTAAAGAGACCCAGTACTTC.

This chain joins TRBV28 and TRBJ2-2, with 7 nucleotides matching TRBD1. The CDR3 consists of 16 residues. CDR1 and CDR2 (germline): MDHEN, SYDVKM. V trimming: 5 bases; J trimming: 4 bases; junction bases outside the gene matches: 10. CDR3 nucleotide sequence: TGTGCCAGCAGTCTAAATCGACAGGGCGGCACCGGGGAGCTGTTTTTT. It specifies CASSLNRQGGTGELFF.

There are a few counts of this clonotype. V gene TRBV18 combines with J gene TRBJ2-5, with D tentatively TRBD1 (6 bases). V was pared by 0 bases and J by 2 bases, with 7 bases between. Germline loops: CDR1 KGHSH, CDR2 LQKENI. CDR3 length: 14 amino acids. The CDR3 here is CASSPPTGQETQYF. The CDR3 DNA follows: TGTGCCAGCTCACCACCCACAGGGCAAGAGACCCAGTACTTC.

The chain has TRBV19 and TRBJ2-1; D is possibly TRBD2 (6 bases). The CDR3 contains 15 residues. Looked up from germline, CDR1 is LNHDA and CDR2 is SQIVND (reference sequence). V shed 5 bases and J shed 0 bases, with 11 bases lying between them. CDR3 in amino acids: CASSEDGSSYNEQFF. The CDR3 DNA reads as TGTGCCAGTAGTGAGGACGGGAGCTCCTACAATGAGCAGTTCTTC.

The table lists this clonotype with a few counts. The V and J genes are TRBV3-1 and TRBJ1-1; D gene unclear. Germline loops: CDR1 LGHDT, CDR2 YNNKEL (reference sequence). The V end lost 1 base, the J end lost 0 bases, and 9 bases lay between the germline ends. This CDR3 spans 15 amino acids. The CDR3 protein is CASSQGWGMNTEAFF. The DNA for the CDR3 is TGTGCCAGCAGCCAAGGATGGGGAATGAACACTGAAGCTTTCTTT.

In its sample, this clonotype was seen a few times. The chain uses TRBV18 and TRBJ1-5; D is ambiguous. Per germline, CDR1 KGHSH and CDR2 LQKENI. V lost 6 bases, J lost 5 bases, and 11 bases lay in between. The CDR3 extends over 13 amino acids. The CDR3 sequence: CASSPMGDQPQHF. The CDR3, as DNA: TGTGCCAGCTCCCCGATGGGAGATCAGCCCCAGCATTTT.

This clonotype has ten or more counts. The chain joins TRBV28 to TRBJ1-1, with D possibly being TRBD1 (6 bases). The germline V gene encodes CDR1 MDHEN and CDR2 SYDVKM. The CDR3 is 13 amino acids. Trimming cost V 10 bases and J 5 bases, with 17 bases left between them. The CDR3 here is CATGGHGTTEAFF. The DNA for the CDR3 is TGTGCCACCGGGGGACACGGAACAACTGAAGCTTTCTTT.

About this clonotype itself: At one end, the junction sequence differs from germline, possibly due to a read error. The V gene is TRBV7-9, the J gene TRBJ2-5; D unclear. This CDR3 has 12 amino acids. Germline loops: CDR1 SEHNR, CDR2 FQNEAQ (reference sequence). As DNA, the CDR3 is TGTGCCAGCAGCTTAAGGGAAGAGAACCAGTACTTC. Its protein is CASSLREENQYF. Looking up the rest from reference TRBV7-9 and TRBJ2-5 gives the full variable domain: DTGVSQNPRHKITKRGQNVTFRCDPISEHNRLYWYRQTLGQGPEFLTYFQNEAQLEKSRLLSDRFSAERPKGSFSTLEIQRTEQGDSAMYLCASSLREENQYFGPGTRLLVL.

The gene calls are TRBV20-1 and TRBJ2-7; 7 positions agree with TRBD2. The length of the CDR3 is 15 residues. Trimming removed 2 bases from V and 4 bases from J; junction bases left unmatched: 11. CDR1 DFQATT and CDR2 SNEGSKA come from the germline V gene (reference sequence). The CDR3 spells CSARRGSAGPYEQYF. In DNA form, the CDR3 reads TGCAGTGCTAGACGGGGGTCAGCGGGACCTTACGAGCAGTACTTC.

The gene calls are TRBV4-3 and TRBJ2-3, with 12 bases that match TRBD2. The CDR3 covers 17 residues. V shed 4 bases and J 1 base; nucleotides not matched to a gene: 6. The V gene's germline CDR1 is LGHNA and CDR2 YSLEER. The CDR3 DNA follows: TGCGCCAGCAGCCCCCGACTAGCGGGAGAAGGCACAGATACGCAGTATTTT. Translation: CASSPRLAGEGTDTQYF.

V usage is TRBV28 and J usage is TRBJ2-7; TRBD1 aligns across 8 bases. CDR1 MDHEN and CDR2 SYDVKM come from the germline V gene. The CDR3 is 15 amino acids. After removal of 4 bases from V and 2 bases from J, the junction contained 7 bases not matched to a gene. CDR3 residues: CASSSWDRKTYEQYF. For the CDR3, the DNA is TGTGCCAGCAGTTCCTGGGACAGGAAAACCTACGAGCAGTACTTC.

J is TRBJ2-1 and V is TRBV4-3; possibly TRBD2 for D (5 bases). V lost 0 bases and J 9 bases, leaving 24 bases between the germline ends. The CDR3 extends over 18 amino acids. Germline-derived CDR1 and CDR2 are LGHNA and YSLEER. CDR3: CASSQDPHSAVRRGEQFF. DNA for the CDR3: TGCGCCAGCAGCCAAGACCCCCATAGCGCGGTGCGTCGGGGTGAGCAGTTCTTC.

This clonotype was counted once. This may be a read error, as it is one base from a much larger clone. V usage is TRBV27 and J usage is TRBJ2-1; either TRBD1 or TRBD2 may supply D (5 bases each). This CDR3 is 14 amino acids long. CDR1 MNHEY and CDR2 SMNVEV come from the germline V gene (reference sequence). The CDR3 loop reads CASGTRDRYNEQLF. The CDR3 DNA reads as TGTGCCAGCGGGACCCGGGACCGATACAATGAGCAGCTCTTC.

This clonotype was counted at least ten times. The genes are TRBV28 and TRBJ1-1; no reliable D call. The CDR3 has 12 residues. The V gene lost 6 bases and the J gene lost 4 bases, with 9 bases spanning the gap. The germline V gene has CDR1 MDHEN and CDR2 SYDVKM. The DNA for the CDR3 is TGTGCCAGCAGCCCCAGTACCACTGAAGCTTTCTTT. Protein product: CASSPSTTEAFF.

Remarks on this clonotype: Given a much more abundant clone one base away, this may be a read error. The chain employs TRBV6-2 or TRBV6-3 and TRBJ1-5, with D unresolved. The germline CDR1 and CDR2 sequences are MNHEY and SVGEGT. The CDR3 has 10 residues. The CDR3 DNA follows: TGTGCCAGCAACAATCAGCACCAGCATTTT. Translation gives CASNNQHQHF.

This chain joins TRBV4-1 and TRBJ2-1; tentatively, D is TRBD2 (6 bases). CDR3 length: 12 amino acids. V was trimmed by 3 bases and J by 9 bases, leaving 9 bases between them. The germline V gene has CDR1 MGHRA and CDR2 YSYEKL. The CDR3 nucleotides are TGCGCCAGCAGCCAGACTAGGGGTGAGCAGTTCTTC. Its protein product is CASSQTRGEQFF.

The V gene is TRBV15, the J gene TRBJ1-5, with unresolved D. The CDR3 sequence is 14 residues long. The V end lost 5 bases, the J end lost 2 bases, and 10 bases lay between the germline ends. Germline V gene sequence: CDR1 LNHNV, CDR2 YYDKDF (reference sequence). For the CDR3, the DNA is TGTGCCACCAGCCCCCGAGCGGGCAATCAGCCCCAGCATTTT. Residues: CATSPRAGNQPQHF.